The clone carrying this TCR beta chain has a single count. Its antigen is undetermined. The sample comes from a study of T cells in localized non-small cell lung cancer. Profiling relied on immunoSEQ multiplex PCR, and the TCRdb table lists in-frame clones only, not all of them. The table has tens of thousands of clones, roughly 89% seen once. Study results and caveats: There were a median about 53 of the top 100 tumor clones appearing in adjacent lung. Of the tissues analyzed, uninvolved adjacent lung showed maximal T cell clonality, greater than tumor. Among blood samples, higher T cell density accompanied longer overall survival.

Germline CDR1 reads SGHRS; CDR2 reads YFSETQ. The CDR3 contains 17 residues. Trimming cost V 1 base and J 3 bases; bases outside gene matches: 11. The chain links TRBV5-1 to TRBJ1-1; 8 bases agree with TRBD1. The specimen comprised peripheral blood, sampled before any cancer treatment. The receptor was isolated from a man aged 35-75 years with stage I squamous cell lung carcinoma. As DNA, the CDR3 is TGCGCCAGCAGCTTGATGCCAGGGGGCCGTTCGGACACTGAAGCTTTCTTT. It yields the protein CASSLMPGGRSDTEAFF.